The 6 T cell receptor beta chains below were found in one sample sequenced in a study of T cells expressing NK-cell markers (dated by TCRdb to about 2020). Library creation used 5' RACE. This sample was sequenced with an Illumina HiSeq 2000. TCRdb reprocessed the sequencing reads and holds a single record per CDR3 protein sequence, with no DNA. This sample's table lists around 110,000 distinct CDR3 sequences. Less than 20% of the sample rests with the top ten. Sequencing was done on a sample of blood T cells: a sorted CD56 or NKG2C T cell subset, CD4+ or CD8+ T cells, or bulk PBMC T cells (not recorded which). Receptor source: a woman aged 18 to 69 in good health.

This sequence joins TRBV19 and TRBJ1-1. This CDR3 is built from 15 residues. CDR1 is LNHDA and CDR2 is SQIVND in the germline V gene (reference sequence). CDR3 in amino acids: CASSIWEELNTEAFF.

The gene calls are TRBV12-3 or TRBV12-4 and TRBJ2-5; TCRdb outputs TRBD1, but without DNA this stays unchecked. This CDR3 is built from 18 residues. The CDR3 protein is CASSSGTGGNKVEETQYF.

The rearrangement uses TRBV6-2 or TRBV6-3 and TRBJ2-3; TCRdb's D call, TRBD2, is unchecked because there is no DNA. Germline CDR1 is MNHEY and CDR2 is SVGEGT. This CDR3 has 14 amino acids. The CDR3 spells CASLLAGVGDTQYF.

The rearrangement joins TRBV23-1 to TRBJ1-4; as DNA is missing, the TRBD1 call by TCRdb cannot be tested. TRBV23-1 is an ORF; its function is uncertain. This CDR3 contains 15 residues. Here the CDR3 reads CASSRTGGINEKLFF.

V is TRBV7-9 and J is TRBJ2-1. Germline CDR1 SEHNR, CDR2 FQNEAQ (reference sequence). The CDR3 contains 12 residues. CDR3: CASSLAGIEQFF.

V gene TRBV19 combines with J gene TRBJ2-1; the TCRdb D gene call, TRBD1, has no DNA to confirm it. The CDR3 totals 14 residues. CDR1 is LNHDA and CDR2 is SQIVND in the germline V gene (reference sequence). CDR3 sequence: CASSLGQGMDEQFF.